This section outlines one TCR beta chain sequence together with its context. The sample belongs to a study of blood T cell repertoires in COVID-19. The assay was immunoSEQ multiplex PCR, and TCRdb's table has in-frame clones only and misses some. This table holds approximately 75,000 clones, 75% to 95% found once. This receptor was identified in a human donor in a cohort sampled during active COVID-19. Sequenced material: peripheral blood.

CDR3 nucleotide sequence: TGTGCCACCAGTGGCGTCCAGACTTCTCGCACAGATACGCAGTATTTT. It codes for CATSGVQTSRTDTQYF. The rearrangement links TRBV24-1 to TRBJ2-3; D gene uncertain. The V gene's germline CDR1 is KGHDR and CDR2 SFDVKD. The length of the CDR3 is 16 residues. V dropped 5 bases and J dropped 1 base, with 15 bases sitting between them.